This T cell receptor (beta chain) was observed in a study of cytomegalovirus exposure and HLA in healthy donors. Whole-study context: The 95 to 150 validation repertoires used the same platform as the approximately 670 first-cohort repertoires, a later analysis reported. Study-wide points: The study designated 164 TCR beta chains cytomegalovirus-associated.

Regarding this clone: No antigen is known for it.

Produced via immunoSEQ multiplex PCR; TCRdb's table is partial and in-frame only. The sample holds approximately 99,000 clones, more than 90% seen once. The sample taken for sequencing was PBMCs. This TCR came from a young woman in good health and CMV-seronegative.

CDR3 coding DNA: TGCGCCAGCGCCCTTTCGACAGGGGGTAATGAAAAACTGTTTTTT. It codes for CASALSTGGNEKLFF. The V gene is TRBV5-1, the J gene TRBJ1-4, with 9 positions matching TRBD1. CDR3 length: 15 residues. Germline V CDR1 and CDR2: SGHRS, YFSETQ. After removal of 7 bases from V and 4 bases from J, the junction contained 8 bases not matched to a gene.